This T cell receptor beta chain came from a study of blood T cell repertoires in COVID-19. Study at large: Spain, Italy and the United States supplied samples that represented acute and convalescent COVID-19.

Trimming removed 2 bases at V and 5 bases at J, with 16 bases between. CDR1 MNHEY and CDR2 SMNVEV come from the germline V gene (reference sequence). This CDR3 is built from 16 residues. Measured with immunoSEQ multiplex PCR; TCRdb has only the in-frame clones, and not every one. Found here are around 140,000 clones, around 89% of them singletons; the top ten hold more than 15%. The V gene is TRBV27, the J gene TRBJ2-1, with a tentative D call TRBD2 (5 bases). Sequenced sample: peripheral blood. This receptor was obtained from a man in his forties or fifties with active or convalescent COVID-19. CDR3 in amino acids: CASSLRLRAGNNEQFF. In DNA, the CDR3 is TGTGCCAGCAGTTTAAGGCTCCGTGCCGGGAACAATGAGCAGTTCTTC.